Presented here are 14 T cell receptor beta chains from one specimen sequenced in a study of T cells in narcolepsy (dated by TCRdb to between 2017 and 2018). The protocol used for the library was the immunoSEQ multiplex PCR assay. This immuneACCESS table, as held by TCRdb, lists in-frame sequences with V and J called but not all clones. Of the missing ones, under half trace to an unresolved V gene in checked studies; the others have no known cause. The sample table lists just over 20,000 clones, under 95% of them with a count of one. The ten largest clones capture 0.9% to 1.2% of the sample. What was sequenced was CD45RA- memory CD4+ T cells from PBMCs. According to the study, the label for this sample's cell subset or site signals: memory T cells sorted ex vivo from peripheral blood. These receptors all come from a human donor with narcolepsy.

The rearrangement joins TRBV7-2 to TRBJ1-1; D possibly corresponds to TRBD1 (6 bases). The germline V gene encodes CDR1 SGHTA and CDR2 FQGNSA. V dropped 4 bases and J dropped 3 bases, with 15 bases sitting between them. This CDR3 is built from 15 residues. The CDR3 spells CASSYRGAQYTEAFF. The CDR3 DNA sequence: TGTGCCAGCAGCTATAGGGGGGCCCAATACACTGAAGCTTTCTTT.

The gene calls are TRBV10-3 and TRBJ2-5; 15 nucleotides align to TRBD2. The CDR3 spans 16 residues. J lost 5 bases, V lost 4 bases, and 5 bases had no gene match. CDR1 is ENHRY, CDR2 SYGVKD, per germline. The CDR3 bases are TGTGCCATCAGTGGGACTAGCGGGAGGGCCCGGGAGACCCAGTACTTC. Its protein is CAISGTSGRARETQYF.

The chain links TRBV6-4 to TRBJ2-5; no clear D. The ends were cut back, 2 bases at V and 2 bases at J, with 18 bases in the middle. The CDR3 runs 17 residues. The V gene's germline CDR1 is MRHNA and CDR2 SNTAGT. CDR3 in DNA: TGTGCCAGCAGTGACCCTTCTACGGGCAGACGACAAGAGACCCAGTACTTC. Its protein product is CASSDPSTGRRQETQYF.

The chain uses TRBV28 and TRBJ2-3, with D maybe TRBD2 (5 bases). The V end was cut by 5 bases, the J end by 3 bases, with 12 bases between. From germline, CDR1 is MDHEN and CDR2 SYDVKM. The CDR3 runs to 14 residues. CDR3 residues: CASSPGRGTDTQYF. CDR3 nucleotides: TGTGCCAGCAGTCCTGGCCGGGGAACAGATACGCAGTATTTT.

CDR3 loop: CSTSRTGGTKTQYF. In DNA, the CDR3 is TGTTCCACCAGTAGGACAGGGGGAACAAAGACCCAGTACTTC. The rearrangement joins TRBV6-5 to TRBJ2-5; 10 bases are a match to TRBD1. The germline V gene encodes CDR1 MNHEY and CDR2 SVGAGI. The CDR3 totals 14 residues.

The rearrangement uses TRBV29-1 and TRBJ2-7; 7 bases map to TRBD1. Germline V gives CDR1 SQVTM, CDR2 ANQGSEA. V was clipped by 7 bases and J by 3 bases; unmatched bases: 9. The CDR3 extends over 13 amino acids. CDR3 coding DNA: TGCAGCGCCAGGACAGGTCCCGACTACGAGCAGTACTTC. It encodes CSARTGPDYEQYF.

This sequence joins TRBV10-3 and TRBJ2-3; a weak D match, TRBD2 (5 bases). Germline-derived CDR1 and CDR2 are ENHRY and SYGVKD. V lost 10 bases to trimming and J lost 4 bases, with 12 bases between them. The CDR3 loop spans 12 amino acids. The CDR3 is CATSGESDTQYF. As DNA, the CDR3 is TGTGCCACAAGCGGCGAATCAGATACGCAGTATTTT.

V is TRBV19 and J is TRBJ1-1; D gene unclear. V shed 3 bases and J shed 1 base, with 3 bases lying between them. This CDR3 comprises 12 residues. CDR1 is LNHDA and CDR2 is SQIVND in the germline V gene (reference sequence). The CDR3 DNA sequence: TGTGCCAGTAGTATGTCGAACACTGAAGCTTTCTTT. This gives the protein CASSMSNTEAFF.

This chain uses TRBV7-2 with TRBJ2-1; D possibly corresponds to TRBD2 (5 bases). Trimming shortened V by 1 base and J by 8 bases, and 15 bases separated the two germline ends. Germline V gene sequence: CDR1 SGHTA, CDR2 FQGNSA. CDR3 size: 15 residues. CDR3: CASSLGTDAPYEQFF. Here the CDR3 DNA reads TGTGCCAGCAGCTTAGGGACTGACGCCCCTTATGAGCAGTTCTTC.

The rearrangement links TRBV6-5 to TRBJ2-7, with 10 bases identical to TRBD1. With V trimmed by 6 bases and J by 3 bases, 8 bases remained unmatched. This CDR3 region has 15 residues. Germline lookup yields CDR1 MNHEY and CDR2 SVGAGI. The CDR3 bases are TGTGCCAGCAGGATAGACAGGGGGCTTGTCTACGAGCAGTACTTC. Translating gives CASRIDRGLVYEQYF.

This clone was found once. The rearrangement links TRBV5-1 to TRBJ1-5; a possible D gene is TRBD1 (5 bases). Trimming took 0 bases from V and 3 from J, leaving 10 bases between them. CDR1 and CDR2 (germline): SGHRS, YFSETQ. CDR3 length: 15 residues. CDR3 sequence: CASSLDAGNNQPQHF. The CDR3 bases are TGCGCCAGCAGCTTGGATGCAGGGAACAATCAGCCCCAGCATTTT.

The chain carries TRBV28 and TRBJ1-4, with D unresolved. Trimming shortened V by 3 bases and J by 8 bases, and 4 bases separated the two germline ends. The CDR3 extends over 11 amino acids. In germline, CDR1 is MDHEN, CDR2 SYDVKM. This chain's CDR3 is CASSFREKLFF. DNA for the CDR3: TGTGCCAGCAGTTTTAGGGAAAAACTGTTTTTT.

This clone has just one count. The chain is built from TRBV6-4 and TRBJ2-3; TRBD1 agrees at 8 bases. V trimming: 7 bases; J trimming: 2 bases; junction bases outside the gene matches: 17. Germline CDR1 MRHNA, CDR2 SNTAGT. The CDR3 loop spans 18 amino acids. The CDR3 loop reads CASTPGTGADVVTDTQYF. CDR3 bases: TGTGCCAGCACCCCCGGGACAGGAGCCGACGTGGTCACAGATACGCAGTATTTT.

The rearrangement links TRBV5-4 to TRBJ2-6; D gene ambiguous. The CDR3 covers 15 residues. The ends were cut back, 2 bases at V and 2 bases at J, with 8 bases in the middle. Germline V gene data show CDR1 as SGHNT and CDR2 as YYREEE (reference sequence). The CDR3 loop is CASSFQAAGANVLTF. The CDR3 DNA is TGTGCCAGCAGCTTCCAGGCTGCTGGGGCCAACGTCCTGACTTTC. Full variable domain (remainder filled in from reference TRBV5-4 and TRBJ2-6): ETGVTQSPTHLIKTRGQQVTLRCSSQSGHNTVSWYQQALGQGPQFIFQYYREEENGRGNFPPRFSGLQFPNYSSELNVNALELDDSALYLCASSFQAAGANVLTFGAGSRLTVL.